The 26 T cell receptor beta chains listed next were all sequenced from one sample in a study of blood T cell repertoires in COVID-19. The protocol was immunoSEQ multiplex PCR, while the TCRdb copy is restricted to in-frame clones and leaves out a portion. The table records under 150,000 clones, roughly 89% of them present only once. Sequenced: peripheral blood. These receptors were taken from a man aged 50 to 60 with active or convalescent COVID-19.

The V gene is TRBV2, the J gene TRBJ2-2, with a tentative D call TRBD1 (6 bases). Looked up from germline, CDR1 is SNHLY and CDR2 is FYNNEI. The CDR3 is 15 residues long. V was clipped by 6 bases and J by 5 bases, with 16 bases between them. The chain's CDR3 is CASSKGGRRTGELFF. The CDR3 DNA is TGTGCCAGCAGCAAAGGGGGTAGGAGGACCGGGGAGCTGTTTTTT.

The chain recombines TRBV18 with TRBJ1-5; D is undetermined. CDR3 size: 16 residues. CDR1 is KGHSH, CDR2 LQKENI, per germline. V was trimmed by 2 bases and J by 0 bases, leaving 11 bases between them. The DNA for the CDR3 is TGTGCCAGCTCACCAAACCCACAAGTTAGCAATCAGCCCCAGCATTTT. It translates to CASSPNPQVSNQPQHF.

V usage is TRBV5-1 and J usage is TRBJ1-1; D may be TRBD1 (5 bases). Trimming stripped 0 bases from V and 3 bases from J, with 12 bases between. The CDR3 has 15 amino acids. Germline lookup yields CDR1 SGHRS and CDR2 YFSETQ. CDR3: CASSLAGFRDTEAFF. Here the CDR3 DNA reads TGCGCCAGCAGCTTGGCAGGGTTCCGGGACACTGAAGCTTTCTTT.

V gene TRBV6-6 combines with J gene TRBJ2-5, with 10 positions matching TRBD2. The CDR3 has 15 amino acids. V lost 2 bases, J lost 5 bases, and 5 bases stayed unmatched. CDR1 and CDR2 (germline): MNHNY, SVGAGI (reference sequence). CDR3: CASSYLAGAQETQYF. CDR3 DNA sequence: TGTGCCAGCAGTTACCTAGCGGGAGCACAGGAGACCCAGTACTTC.

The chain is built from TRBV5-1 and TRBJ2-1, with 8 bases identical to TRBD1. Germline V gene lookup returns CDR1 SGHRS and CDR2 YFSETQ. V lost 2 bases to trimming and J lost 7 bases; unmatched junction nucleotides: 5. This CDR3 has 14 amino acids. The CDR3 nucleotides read TGCGCCAGCAGCTTACCAGGGGGCCGGAATGAGCAGTTCTTC. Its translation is CASSLPGGRNEQFF.

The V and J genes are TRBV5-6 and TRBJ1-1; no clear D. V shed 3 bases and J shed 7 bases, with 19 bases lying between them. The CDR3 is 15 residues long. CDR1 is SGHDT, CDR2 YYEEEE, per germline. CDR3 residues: CASSSIGEVLDEAFF. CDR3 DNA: TGTGCCAGCAGCTCGATTGGAGAGGTCTTGGATGAAGCTTTCTTT.

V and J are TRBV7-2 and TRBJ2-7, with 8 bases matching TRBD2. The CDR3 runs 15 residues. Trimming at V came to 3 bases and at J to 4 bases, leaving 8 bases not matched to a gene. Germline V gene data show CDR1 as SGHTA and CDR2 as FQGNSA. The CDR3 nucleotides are TGTGCCAGCAGCTTTACTAGCGGAGGCCAGTACGAGCAGTACTTC. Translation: CASSFTSGGQYEQYF. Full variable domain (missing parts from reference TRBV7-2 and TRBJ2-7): GAGVSQSPSNKVTEKGKDVELRCDPISGHTALYWYRQSLGQGLEFLIYFQGNSAPDKSGLPSDRFSAERTGGSVSTLTIQRTQQEDSAVYLCASSFTSGGQYEQYFGPGTRLTVT.

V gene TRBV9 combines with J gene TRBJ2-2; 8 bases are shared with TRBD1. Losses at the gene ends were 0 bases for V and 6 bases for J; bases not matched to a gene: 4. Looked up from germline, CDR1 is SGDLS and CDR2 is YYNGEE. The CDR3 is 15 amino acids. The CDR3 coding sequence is TGTGCCAGCAGCGTAGTAGCAGGGGGCGCCGGGGAGCTGTTTTTT. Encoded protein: CASSVVAGGAGELFF. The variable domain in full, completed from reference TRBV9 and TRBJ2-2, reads DSGVTQTPKHLITATGQRVTLRCSPRSGDLSVYWYQQSLDQGLQFLIQYYNGEERAKGNILERFSAQQFPDLHSELNLSSLELGDSALYFCASSVVAGGAGELFFGEGSRLTVL.

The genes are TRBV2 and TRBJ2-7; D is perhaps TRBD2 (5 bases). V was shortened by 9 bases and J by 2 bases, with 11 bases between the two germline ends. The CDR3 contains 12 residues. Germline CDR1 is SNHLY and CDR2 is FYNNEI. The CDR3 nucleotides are TGTGCCAGTACGACTACTACCTACGAGCAGTACTTC. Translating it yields CASTTTTYEQYF.

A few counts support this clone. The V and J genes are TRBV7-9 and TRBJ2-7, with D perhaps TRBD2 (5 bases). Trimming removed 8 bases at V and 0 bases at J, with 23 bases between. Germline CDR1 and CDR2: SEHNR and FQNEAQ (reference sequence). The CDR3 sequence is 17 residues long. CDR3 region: CASPPSGMRASSYEQYF. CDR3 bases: TGTGCCAGCCCCCCCTCCGGGATGCGGGCCAGCTCCTACGAGCAGTACTTC.

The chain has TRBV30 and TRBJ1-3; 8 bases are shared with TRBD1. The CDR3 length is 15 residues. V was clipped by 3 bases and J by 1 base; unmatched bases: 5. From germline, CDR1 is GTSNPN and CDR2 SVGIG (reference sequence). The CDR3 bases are TGTGCCTGGAGAGACAGGGGTGTTTCTGGAAACACCATATATTTT. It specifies CAWRDRGVSGNTIYF. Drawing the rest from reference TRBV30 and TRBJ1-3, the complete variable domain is SQTIHQWPATLVQPVGSPLSLECTVEGTSNPNLYWYRQAAGRGLQLLFYSVGIGQISSEVPQNLSASRPQDRQFILSSKKLLLSDSGFYLCAWRDRGVSGNTIYFGEGSWLTVV.

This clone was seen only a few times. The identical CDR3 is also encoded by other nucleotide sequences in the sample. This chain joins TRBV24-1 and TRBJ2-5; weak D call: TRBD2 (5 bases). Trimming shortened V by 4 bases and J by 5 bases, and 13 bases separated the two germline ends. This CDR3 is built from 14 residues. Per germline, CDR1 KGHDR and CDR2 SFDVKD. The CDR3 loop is CATSDPRGHETQYF. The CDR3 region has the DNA TGTGCCACCAGTGACCCGAGAGGGCACGAGACCCAGTACTTC.

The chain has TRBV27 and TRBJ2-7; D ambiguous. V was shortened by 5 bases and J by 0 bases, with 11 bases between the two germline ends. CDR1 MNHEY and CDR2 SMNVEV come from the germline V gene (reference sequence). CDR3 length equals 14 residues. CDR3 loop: CASSPSSSSYEQYF. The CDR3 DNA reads TGTGCCAGCAGTCCGTCCTCTTCCTCCTACGAGCAGTACTTC.

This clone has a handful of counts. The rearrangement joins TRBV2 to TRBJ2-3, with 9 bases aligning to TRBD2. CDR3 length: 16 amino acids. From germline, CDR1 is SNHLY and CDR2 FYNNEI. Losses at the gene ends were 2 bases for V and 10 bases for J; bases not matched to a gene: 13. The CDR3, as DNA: TGTGCCAGCAGTGAACGGATGCGGGAGGGCCCGATACCGCAGTATTTT. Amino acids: CASSERMREGPIPQYF.

The CDR3 region is CASSQEGTGLDYGYTF. The CDR3 coding sequence is TGCGCCAGCAGCCAGGAGGGGACAGGGCTAGACTATGGCTACACCTTC. The chain carries TRBV4-3 and TRBJ1-2, with 9 positions matching TRBD1. V shed 3 bases, J shed 3 bases, and the junction held 8 bases outside the gene matches. The CDR3 extends over 16 amino acids. Germline loops: CDR1 LGHNA, CDR2 YSLEER.

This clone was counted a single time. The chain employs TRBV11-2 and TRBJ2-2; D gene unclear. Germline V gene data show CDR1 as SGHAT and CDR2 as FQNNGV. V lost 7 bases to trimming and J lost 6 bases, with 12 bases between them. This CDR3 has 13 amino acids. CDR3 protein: CASNNRVPGELFF. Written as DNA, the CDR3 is TGTGCCAGCAACAACCGTGTTCCCGGGGAGCTGTTTTTT.

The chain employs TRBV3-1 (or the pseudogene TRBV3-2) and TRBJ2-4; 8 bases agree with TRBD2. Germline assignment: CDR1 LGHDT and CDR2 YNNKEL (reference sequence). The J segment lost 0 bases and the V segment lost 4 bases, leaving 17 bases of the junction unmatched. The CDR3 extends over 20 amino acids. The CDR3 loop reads CASSRGGGRPVGLAKNIQYF. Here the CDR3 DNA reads TGTGCCAGCAGCCGGGGTGGCGGGAGGCCGGTTGGCCTAGCCAAAAACATTCAGTACTTC.

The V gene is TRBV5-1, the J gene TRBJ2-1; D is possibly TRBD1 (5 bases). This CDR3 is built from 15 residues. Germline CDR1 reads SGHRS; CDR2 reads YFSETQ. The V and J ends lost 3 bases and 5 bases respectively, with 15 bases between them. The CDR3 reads CASSSGQGPHNEQFF. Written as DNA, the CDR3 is TGCGCCAGCAGCTCCGGACAAGGGCCCCACAATGAGCAGTTCTTC.

The CDR3 DNA reads TGTGCCAGCTCAAAAGAAGCGGAGTTAGGGGAGACCCAGTACTTC. Its protein product is CASSKEAELGETQYF. This chain connects TRBV18 to TRBJ2-5; D is perhaps TRBD2 (5 bases). In germline, CDR1 is KGHSH, CDR2 LQKENI. The CDR3 is 15 amino acids. With 5 bases removed from V and 5 bases from J, the gap between germline ends came to 18 bases.

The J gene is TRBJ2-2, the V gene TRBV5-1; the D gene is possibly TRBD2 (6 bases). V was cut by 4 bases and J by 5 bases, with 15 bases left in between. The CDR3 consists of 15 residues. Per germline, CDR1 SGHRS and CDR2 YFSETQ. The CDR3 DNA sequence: TGCGCCAGCAGCCGAGGGGACTCGCGAACCGGGGAGCTGTTTTTT. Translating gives CASSRGDSRTGELFF. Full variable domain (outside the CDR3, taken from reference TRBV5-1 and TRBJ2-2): KAGVTQTPRYLIKTRGQQVTLSCSPISGHRSVSWYQQTPGQGLQFLFEYFSETQRNKGNFPGRFSGRQFSNSRSEMNVSTLELGDSALYLCASSRGDSRTGELFFGEGSRLTVL.

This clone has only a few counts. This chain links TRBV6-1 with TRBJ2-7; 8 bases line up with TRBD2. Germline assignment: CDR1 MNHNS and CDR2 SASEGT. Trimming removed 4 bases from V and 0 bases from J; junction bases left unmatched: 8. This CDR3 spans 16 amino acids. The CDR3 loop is CASSVAGTSSSYEQYF. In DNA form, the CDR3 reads TGTGCCAGCAGTGTTGCCGGGACTAGTTCCTCCTACGAGCAGTACTTC.

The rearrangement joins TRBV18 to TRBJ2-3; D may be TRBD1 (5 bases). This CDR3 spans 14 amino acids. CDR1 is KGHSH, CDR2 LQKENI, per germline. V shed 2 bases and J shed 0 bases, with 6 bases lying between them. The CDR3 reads CASSPRGSTDTQYF. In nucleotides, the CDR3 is TGTGCCAGCTCACCAAGGGGTAGCACAGATACGCAGTATTTT.

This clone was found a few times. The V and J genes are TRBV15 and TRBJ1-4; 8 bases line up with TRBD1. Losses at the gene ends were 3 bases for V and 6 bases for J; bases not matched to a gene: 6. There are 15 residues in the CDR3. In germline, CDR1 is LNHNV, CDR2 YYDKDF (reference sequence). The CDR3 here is CATSRAGGADEKLFF. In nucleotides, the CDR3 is TGTGCCACCAGCAGGGCAGGGGGCGCGGATGAAAAACTGTTTTTT.

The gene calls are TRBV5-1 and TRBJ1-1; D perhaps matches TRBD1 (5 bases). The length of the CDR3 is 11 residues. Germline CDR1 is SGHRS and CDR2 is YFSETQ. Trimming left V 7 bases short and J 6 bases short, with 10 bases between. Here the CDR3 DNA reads TGCGCCAGCGCAGTGGGGCCTGAAGCTTTCTTT. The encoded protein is CASAVGPEAFF.

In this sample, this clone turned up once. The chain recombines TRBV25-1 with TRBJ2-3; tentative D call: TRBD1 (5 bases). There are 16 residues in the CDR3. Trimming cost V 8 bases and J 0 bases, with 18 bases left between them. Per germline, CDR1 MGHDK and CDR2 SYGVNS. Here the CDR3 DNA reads TGTGCCAGCCATCCTCAGACAGCGACTAGCACAGATACGCAGTATTTT. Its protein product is CASHPQTATSTDTQYF.

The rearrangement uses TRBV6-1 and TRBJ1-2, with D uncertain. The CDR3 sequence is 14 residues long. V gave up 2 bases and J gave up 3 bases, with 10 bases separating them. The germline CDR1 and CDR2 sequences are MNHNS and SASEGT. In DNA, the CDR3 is TGTGCCAGCAGTGAAACCGGCAGCGACTATGGCTACACCTTC. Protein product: CASSETGSDYGYTF.